This entry features one T cell receptor beta chain sequence. Produced via immunoSEQ multiplex PCR; TCRdb's table is partial and in-frame only. Of roughly 700,000 clones in the sample, roughly 90% were seen once. The sample comes from a study of shared T cell receptors in the human thymus. Germline CDR1 MNHEY, CDR2 SMNVEV (reference sequence). V was trimmed by 5 bases and J by 0 bases, leaving 20 bases between them. The CDR3 is 17 amino acids. A further study also used this sample, focusing on human thymus T cells. That work contributes: Having surgery to correct congenital heart defects, healthy Finnish infants acted as the donors. Thymic resections from corrective heart surgery supplied the tissue. Repertoires from thymus and blood appeared to show biased V and J gene usage. Highly overlapping thymic repertoires among unrelated individuals were reported in related research.

The specimen sequenced was thymocytes. This receptor was obtained from a boy less than two years old with a congenital heart defect. The rearrangement links TRBV27 to TRBJ2-7, with a possible D match to TRBD1 (6 bases). The CDR3 region is CASSPPRRQDSSYEQYF. The CDR3 bases are TGTGCCAGCAGTCCACCCAGACGACAGGATAGCTCCTACGAGCAGTACTTC.